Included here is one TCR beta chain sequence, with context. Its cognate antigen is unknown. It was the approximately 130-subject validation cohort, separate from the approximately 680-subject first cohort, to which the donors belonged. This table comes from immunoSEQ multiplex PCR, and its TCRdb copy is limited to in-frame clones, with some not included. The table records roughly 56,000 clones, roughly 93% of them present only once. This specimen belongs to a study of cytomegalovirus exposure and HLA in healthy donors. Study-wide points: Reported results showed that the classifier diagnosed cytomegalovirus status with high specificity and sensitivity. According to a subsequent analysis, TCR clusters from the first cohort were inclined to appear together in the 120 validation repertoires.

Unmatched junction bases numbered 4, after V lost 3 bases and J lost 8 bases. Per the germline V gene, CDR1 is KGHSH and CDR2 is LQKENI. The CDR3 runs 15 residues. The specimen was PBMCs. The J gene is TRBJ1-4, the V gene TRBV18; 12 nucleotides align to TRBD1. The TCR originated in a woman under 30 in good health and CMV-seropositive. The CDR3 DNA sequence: TGTGCCAGCTCACCCGGGACAGGGGGCCAGGAAAAACTGTTTTTT. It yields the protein CASSPGTGGQEKLFF.